This T cell receptor beta chain was sequenced during a study of T cells in Graves' hyperthyroidism and ophthalmopathy. Researchers took RNA transcripts and amplified the TCR beta CDR3 regions from them. Initially, a first-round RT-PCR of the TCR CDR3 employed the HTBI primer set. Via MiXCR, TCRdb re-called the multiplex PCR reads, giving one row per CDR3 protein. The sample records under 600,000 distinct CDR3 sequences, around 16% being singletons. The authors took PBMCs from over 8.5 ml fresh peripheral blood. CDR3 length equals 11 residues. Trimming removed 3 bases at V and 8 bases at J, with 7 bases between. Germline CDR1 is MDHEN and CDR2 is SYDVKM. This clonotype was picked up many times.

This sequence was found in a middle-aged woman with Graves' ophthalmopathy. The chain carries TRBV28 and TRBJ1-2; D is possibly TRBD1 (5 bases). Sample: blood. The CDR3 protein is CASSFRGGYTF. The CDR3 DNA is TGTGCCAGCAGTTTTCGGGGCGGCTACACCTTC.